This record concerns one TCR beta chain sequence. The sample belongs to a study of T-cell reconstitution after alpha-beta-depleted transplantation in children. Germline V lookup: CDR1 SGHRS, CDR2 YFSETQ. CDR3 length: 14 amino acids. V was clipped by 1 base and J by 9 bases, with 14 bases between them. TCRbeta library construction was performed incorporating unique molecular identifiers. Each CDR3 protein gets one entry after TCRdb re-called the PCR reads with MiXCR. The sample has 250,000 to 350,000 distinct CDR3 sequences, approximately 9.6% seen once. This specimen consisted of PBMCs from the stem cell graft donor, obtained from the stem cell graft. The clonotype comes from a human donor who donated a stem cell graft to a child with SCID. This chain links TRBV5-1 with TRBJ2-1; possible D gene TRBD2, 6 bases. The DNA of the CDR3 is TGCGCCAGCAGCTTGAGTCGGGGACTGGCTGAGCAGTTCTTC. It translates to CASSLSRGLAEQFF.